Listed below are T cell receptor beta chains from one sample, sequenced in a study of CD8 T cells in Susac syndrome. TCRdb independently ran MiXCR on the immunoSEQ multiplex PCR reads; one entry per CDR3 protein. The table has around 20,000 distinct CDR3 sequences, about 95% seen once. Sequencing input: CD8+ T cells from PBMCs. These receptor sequences come from a human donor in good health. The CDR3 runs from the conserved cysteine through the conserved F or W.

cdr3_aa v_call
CASSPGHEQFF TRBV6-5
CASSFERNYEQYF TRBV27
CASSSGSSYNEQFF TRBV5-6
CASFQQGARNEKLFF TRBV23-1
CASSEALQSGRLNSNQPQHF TRBV2
CASSPWGGPSGNEQFF TRBV7-9
CATSDWNYEQYF TRBV24-1
CASSFGGEDTEAFF TRBV28
CASSGWTAPSNEQFF TRBV19
CSVNPTRTGELFF TRBV29-1
CAISSPDRTGGTDTQYF TRBV10-3
CASSQPQGAGGPGSYNEQFF TRBV7-8
CASSGELLAGELFF TRBV9
CASSLTPSLGTEAFF TRBV3-1
CASTTSQQSNYGYTF TRBV13
CASSLRRLAGGSYEQYF TRBV28
CSVVGSQGSMENTIYF TRBV29-1
CASSNQGGGSSYNEQFF TRBV21-1
CASSYTGGYTGELFF TRBV6-2/TRBV6-3
CASRGGTGAYEQYF TRBV6-6
CASSNDPKRTYF TRBV7-6
CASSYSGTSGNHANTGELFF TRBV6-8
CSATGLAGGELFF TRBV20-1
CASSSPPSLAAPYEQYF TRBV28
CASSLVGPGELFF TRBV5-1
CSANRLAGVETQYF TRBV20-1
CASSYPGGYSPLHF TRBV27
CASSESFSSNQPQHF TRBV6-1
CASSPVRNQPQHF TRBV28
CSARVNTEAFF TRBV20-1
CASSQDDASGETQYF TRBV4-1
CASSTRDGRTYNEQFF TRBV28
CASRRGLATGELFF TRBV2
CSVERQGNTGELFF TRBV29-1
CSVVIMGTEAFF TRBV29-1
CASSLAGADYGYTF TRBV7-9
CASSHGTGYTEAFF TRBV5-6
CASGLVSPYNEQFF TRBV7-9
CASAGVNTGELFF TRBV28
CASSLEREGQGEQFF TRBV28
CASSLERQGFTGELFF TRBV7-8
CASSPGLAGIQETQYF TRBV11-1